This T cell receptor (beta chain) was documented in a study of memory CD4+ T cells and cytomegalovirus serostatus (dated by TCRdb to about 2019). Describing the broader study: The cohort comprised about 33 healthy Belgian adults, 9 CMV seropositive and around 24 CMV seronegative. The study sequenced CD4+ memory TCRbeta repertoires of a Belgian cohort with known cytomegalovirus serostatus to replicate a published TCR-based CMV serostatus classifier. The research as a whole found: On the Belgian cohort, the classifier built on the original framework reached a median bootstrapped AUC of around 0.96, with a 95% CI of 0.76-1.00. CMV serostatus prediction reached a median bootstrapped AUC of about 0.96 with the original framework and 0.91 with a US-trained random forest. The results were interpreted as suggesting that the CMV-associated TCR signature is largely present in the CD4+ memory repertoire. Of about 180 previously reported CMV-associated TCRbeta sequences, 55 to 75 appeared in the CD4+ memory repertoires, each in one to five individuals. Only CD4+CD45RO+ memory cells were sequenced, unlike the original study, which covered naive and memory CD4+ and CD8+ populations.

For this clone: Its antigen is unknown. No base quality information exists; no much larger clone differs at one position.

V is shortened by 1 base, J by 8 bases, and the region joining them spans 10 bases. Including cysteine and phenylalanine, the CDR3 has 13 amino acids. Solely the CDR3 DNA is kept, with 39 bases framed from the first base. CDR1 and CDR2 are read off the germline V gene as LGHNA and YSLEER. A FACSAria II was used to sort memory CD4+ T cells, defined as single viable CD3+CD4+CD8-CD45RO+ cells. To determine CMV serostatus, a Roche Elecsys assay was used that detects serum IgG against CMV pp150, pp28, p38 and p52. After thawing, total CD4+ T cells were enriched by positive selection with CD4 magnetic microbeads. The samples came from a separate study whose specific focus was interrogating the CD4+ T cell memory repertoire. Peripheral blood mononuclear cells were isolated and cryopreserved following standard operating procedures; serum was stored at -80 °C. Staining used CD3-PerCP (BW264/56), CD4-APC (RPA-T4), CD45RO-PE (UCHT1) and CD8-Pacific Orange (3B5) antibodies, with Sytox blue excluding non-viable cells.

The Quick-DNA Microprep Kit was used to extract genomic DNA from the sorted cells. TCRbeta DNA was amplified with the immunoSEQ hsTCRbeta kit following the manufacturer's protocol. An Illumina MiSeq instrument was used to sequence the TCRbeta libraries. As for how the authors treated the data: Following removal of out-of-frame sequences, some 2 million distinct TCRbeta sequences were retained, with an average of about 61,000 per individual. Each individual was scored by the count of about 150 previously reported CMV-associated TCRbeta sequences and the total productive distinct TCRbeta count. A beta-binomial model was reimplemented in Python, and scikit-learn random forests with default parameters were trained on data from the US cohort. Classifier performance on the Belgian cohort was summarized as median AUC with percentile confidence intervals over 10,000 bootstrap iterations. TCRdb obtained this table from immuneACCESS and retained in-frame rearrangements with V and J assigned. These tables miss some clones; where compared with another copy, unresolved V genes account for less than half of the shortfall, and the remainder is unexplained. D and trimming were read from the DNA, whereas the V and J calls and clone size are those reported in that table. The sample data list about 40,000 clones, and 76% of these were observed just once. The ten largest clones represent around 6.6% of the sample.

This clonotype was obtained from an adult in good health and CMV-seronegative. Sequenced sample: memory CD4+ T cells from blood. Rearrangement joined TRBV4-3 to TRBJ2-3, with the D gene call left open. The nucleotide sequence is given as TGCGCCAGCAGCCAAGTGGTCCTTAGTACGCAGTATTTT. The resulting protein is CASSQVVLSTQYF.